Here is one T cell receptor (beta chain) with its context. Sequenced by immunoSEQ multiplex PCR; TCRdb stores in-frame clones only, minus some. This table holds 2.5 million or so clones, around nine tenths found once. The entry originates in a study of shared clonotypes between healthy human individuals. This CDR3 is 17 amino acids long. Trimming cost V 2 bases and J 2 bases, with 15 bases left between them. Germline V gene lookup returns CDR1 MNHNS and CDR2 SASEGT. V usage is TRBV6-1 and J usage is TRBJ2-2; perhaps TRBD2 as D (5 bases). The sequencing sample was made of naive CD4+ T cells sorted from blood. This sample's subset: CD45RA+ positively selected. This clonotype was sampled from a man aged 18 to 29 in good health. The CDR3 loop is CASSELGSSLNTGELFF. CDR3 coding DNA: TGTGCCAGCAGTGAATTGGGGAGCTCCCTAAACACCGGGGAGCTGTTTTTT.